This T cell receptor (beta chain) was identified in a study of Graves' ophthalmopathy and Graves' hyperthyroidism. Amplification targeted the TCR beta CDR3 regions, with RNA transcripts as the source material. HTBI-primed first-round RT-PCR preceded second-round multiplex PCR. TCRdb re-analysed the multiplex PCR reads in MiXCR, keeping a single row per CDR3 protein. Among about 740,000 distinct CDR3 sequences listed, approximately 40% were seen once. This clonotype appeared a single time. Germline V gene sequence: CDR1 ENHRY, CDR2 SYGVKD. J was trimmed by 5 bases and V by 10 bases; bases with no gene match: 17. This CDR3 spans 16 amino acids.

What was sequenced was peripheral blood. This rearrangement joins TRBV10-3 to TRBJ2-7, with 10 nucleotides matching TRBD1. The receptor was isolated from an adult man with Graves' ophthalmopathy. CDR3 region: CASSLSLGQGKNEQYF. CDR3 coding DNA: TGTGCCAGCAGCTTAAGCCTGGGACAGGGGAAGAACGAGCAGTACTTC.